Listed below are T cell receptor beta chains from one sample, sequenced in a study of cytomegalovirus exposure and HLA in healthy donors. Some clones are missing from TCRdb's copy, which holds only in-frame ones; the method was immunoSEQ multiplex PCR. The table has roughly 330,000 clones, about 85% seen once. Sequenced material: PBMCs. The receptors stem from a woman in her 30s in good health and CMV-seropositive. Both conserved end residues are part of each CDR3. D genes are given only for firm matches. Some rows mark clone size as missing; the rest say once, few, many or name a class of expanded clone.

V gene: TRBV30
J gene: TRBJ1-5
clone size: -
D gene: -
CDR3 DNA: TGTGCCTGGAGTGTCCAGGGTGGCAATCAGCCCCAGCATTTT
CDR3 protein: CAWSVQGGNQPQHF

V gene: TRBV28
J gene: TRBJ2-7
clone size: -
D gene: TRBD2
CDR3 DNA: TGTGCCGCGGGACTAGCGGACCCCTACGAGCAGTACTTC
CDR3 protein: CAAGLADPYEQYF

V gene: TRBV7-9
J gene: TRBJ2-3
clone size: -
D gene: -
CDR3 DNA: TGTGCCAGCAGCTTAGAGGGGCGCACAGATACGCAGTATTTT
CDR3 protein: CASSLEGRTDTQYF

V gene: TRBV6-1
J gene: TRBJ2-1
clone size: -
D gene: -
CDR3 DNA: TGTGCCAGCAGTGATACGGGAAGCTCCTACAATGAGCAGTTCTTC
CDR3 protein: CASSDTGSSYNEQFF

V gene: TRBV11-2
J gene: TRBJ2-7
clone size: -
D gene: -
CDR3 DNA: TGTGCCAGCAGCTTCGAACAGGCTGGCGAGCAGTACTTC
CDR3 protein: CASSFEQAGEQYF

V gene: TRBV7-9
J gene: TRBJ2-5
clone size: -
D gene: -
CDR3 DNA: TGTGCCAGCAGCATCGAGTACCAAGAGACCCAGTACTTC
CDR3 protein: CASSIEYQETQYF

V gene: TRBV7-3
J gene: TRBJ2-2
clone size: -
D gene: TRBD2
CDR3 DNA: TGTGCCAGCAGCTCCCCGACTAGCGGGAGGGGAACCGGGGAGCTGTTTTTT
CDR3 protein: CASSSPTSGRGTGELFF

V gene: TRBV7-6
J gene: TRBJ2-7
clone size: -
D gene: TRBD1
CDR3 DNA: TGTGCCAGCAGCTTGGACAGGGGCCATACCTACGAGCAGTACTTC
CDR3 protein: CASSLDRGHTYEQYF

V gene: TRBV11-2
J gene: TRBJ1-1
clone size: -
D gene: -
CDR3 DNA: TGTGCCAGCAGCCCGGACGGAGACACTGAAGCTTTCTTT
CDR3 protein: CASSPDGDTEAFF

V gene: TRBV2
J gene: TRBJ2-7
clone size: once
D gene: -
CDR3 DNA: TGTGCCGGAGGCCGGGACTTACTATACGAGCAGTACTTC
CDR3 protein: CAGGRDLLYEQYF

V gene: TRBV9
J gene: TRBJ2-7
clone size: -
D gene: -
CDR3 DNA: TGTGCCAGCAGCGAGGGGGTTAACGAGCAGTACTTC
CDR3 protein: CASSEGVNEQYF

V gene: TRBV5-3
J gene: TRBJ2-3
clone size: once
D gene: TRBD2
CDR3 DNA: TGTGCCAGAAGCTTGGCGCTAGCGGGGCGGCACAGATACGCAGTATTT
CDR3 protein: CARSLALAGRHRYAVF

V gene: TRBV5-6
J gene: TRBJ2-2
clone size: -
D gene: -
CDR3 DNA: TGTGCCAGCAGCTTGAATTCCGGGTCTCGGACCGGGGAGCTGTTTTTT
CDR3 protein: CASSLNSGSRTGELFF

V gene: TRBV10-3
J gene: TRBJ1-5
clone size: -
D gene: -
CDR3 DNA: TGTGCCATCAAAAAGGATGGGGGTAACCAGCCCCAGCATTTT
CDR3 protein: CAIKKDGGNQPQHF

V gene: TRBV6-1
J gene: TRBJ1-2
clone size: -
D gene: -
CDR3 DNA: TGTGCCAGCAGAGACCGCCTGGATGGCTACACCTTC
CDR3 protein: CASRDRLDGYTF

V gene: TRBV2
J gene: TRBJ1-3
clone size: -
D gene: TRBD1
CDR3 DNA: TGTGCCAGCAGGACCGGGACAGGGGGCGACTCTGGAAACACCATATATTTT
CDR3 protein: CASRTGTGGDSGNTIYF

V gene: TRBV4-1
J gene: TRBJ2-3
clone size: -
D gene: -
CDR3 DNA: TGCGCCAGCAGATGGGACTCCAACACAGATACGCAGTATTTT
CDR3 protein: CASRWDSNTDTQYF

V gene: TRBV5-1
J gene: TRBJ2-7
clone size: -
D gene: -
CDR3 DNA: TGCGCCAGCAGACGACAGGGACTCACCTACGAGCAGTACTTC
CDR3 protein: CASRRQGLTYEQYF

V gene: TRBV5-1
J gene: TRBJ1-1
clone size: -
D gene: -
CDR3 DNA: TGCGCCAGCAGCTTCGGCGGATACACTGAAGCTTTCTTT
CDR3 protein: CASSFGGYTEAFF

V gene: TRBV2
J gene: TRBJ2-7
clone size: -
D gene: -
CDR3 DNA: TGTGCCAGCACAACGCAGGGGATCAACTACGAGCAGTACTTC
CDR3 protein: CASTTQGINYEQYF

V gene: TRBV6-8
J gene: TRBJ2-3
clone size: -
D gene: TRBD2
CDR3 DNA: TGTGCCAGCCTACGTCCCAAACTAGCGGGCCAGCATACGCAGTATTTT
CDR3 protein: CASLRPKLAGQHTQYF

V gene: TRBV13
J gene: TRBJ2-7
clone size: -
D gene: -
CDR3 DNA: TGTGCCAGCAGCCTTCCGGGGCTCTTCTACGAGCAGTACTTC
CDR3 protein: CASSLPGLFYEQYF

V gene: TRBV10-3
J gene: TRBJ1-2
clone size: -
D gene: -
CDR3 DNA: TGTGCCATCAGTGAGGACGGGCACTATGGCTACACCTTC
CDR3 protein: CAISEDGHYGYTF

V gene: TRBV7-6
J gene: TRBJ2-7
clone size: -
D gene: TRBD1
CDR3 DNA: TGTGCCAGCAGCCCCGACAGGGGACCCTACGAGCAGTACTTC
CDR3 protein: CASSPDRGPYEQYF

V gene: TRBV28
J gene: TRBJ2-1
clone size: -
D gene: TRBD2
CDR3 DNA: TGTGCCAGCTACCGCGGACTAGCGGGATTCGATGAGCAGTTCTTC
CDR3 protein: CASYRGLAGFDEQFF

V gene: TRBV5-6
J gene: TRBJ1-2
clone size: -
D gene: -
CDR3 DNA: TGTGCCAGCAGCTCGGTGAACTATGGCTACACCTTC
CDR3 protein: CASSSVNYGYTF

V gene: TRBV15
J gene: TRBJ2-7
clone size: -
D gene: TRBD2
CDR3 DNA: TGTGCCACCAGCAGAGTTTCGGGGACTAGCGGGAGGCACGAGCAGTACTTC
CDR3 protein: CATSRVSGTSGRHEQYF

V gene: TRBV9
J gene: TRBJ2-7
clone size: -
D gene: TRBD1
CDR3 DNA: TGTGCCAGCAGCGTAGGGACAGGAGCCTACGAGCAGTACTTC
CDR3 protein: CASSVGTGAYEQYF

V gene: TRBV29-1
J gene: TRBJ2-3
clone size: -
D gene: -
CDR3 DNA: TGCAGTTTTAACAGGGATAGGTACACAGATACGCAGTATTTT
CDR3 protein: CSFNRDRYTDTQYF

V gene: TRBV4-3
J gene: TRBJ2-1
clone size: -
D gene: -
CDR3 DNA: TGCGCCAGCAGCCAAGATCCCCTCCTTGTAAGCTCCTACAATGAGCAGTTCTTC
CDR3 protein: CASSQDPLLVSSYNEQFF

V gene: TRBV7-9
J gene: TRBJ1-4
clone size: -
D gene: -
CDR3 DNA: TGTGCCAGCAGCCCCACCGGGGTGCGGGGAACCCTCCGAGATGAAAAACTGTTTTTT
CDR3 protein: CASSPTGVRGTLRDEKLFF

V gene: TRBV27
J gene: TRBJ2-3
clone size: -
D gene: -
CDR3 DNA: TGTGCCAGCAGTTTACTAGGGACGAGACGCACAGATACGCAGTATTTT
CDR3 protein: CASSLLGTRRTDTQYF

V gene: TRBV7-9
J gene: TRBJ1-2
clone size: -
D gene: -
CDR3 DNA: TGTGCCAGCAGCTCCGACAGGAGGGAAAACTATGGCTACACCTTC
CDR3 protein: CASSSDRRENYGYTF

V gene: TRBV6-5
J gene: TRBJ1-6
clone size: -
D gene: -
CDR3 DNA: TGTGCCAGCAGATTCGGACAGCTTGATTCACCCCTCCACTTT
CDR3 protein: CASRFGQLDSPLHF

V gene: TRBV5-1
J gene: TRBJ1-4
clone size: -
D gene: -
CDR3 DNA: TGCGCCAGCAGCTTTCTTCGAGGCGAAAAACTGTTTTTT
CDR3 protein: CASSFLRGEKLFF